Ten or more counts support the clone carrying this T cell receptor beta chain. Antigen specificity is unknown. Healthy Caucasians, and only they, were the donors. Germline V CDR1 and CDR2: MDHEN, SYDVKM. The CDR3 runs to 13 residues. V dropped 6 bases and J dropped 3 bases, with 10 bases sitting between them. One entry per CDR3 protein, called by TCRdb with MiXCR from the 5' RACE reads. The sample includes roughly 230,000 distinct CDR3 sequences, 6.5% to 9.5% seen only once; the top ten take less than 4%. This sample was taken from a study of identical twins. Points from the study as a whole: Where out-of-frame alpha sequences were twin-shared, they showed excess low generation probability. The study found weaker excess twin sharing in beta out-of-frame sequences. Insertions ran lower in abundant cord blood beta clonotypes, though not in memory repertoires.

The same data also went into a second study, on yellow fever vaccine responses in identical twins.

This sequence was found in a young woman in good health. V usage is TRBV28 and J usage is TRBJ2-3; the D gene is possibly TRBD1 (6 bases). The sequenced sample consisted of CD8+ T cells sorted from blood. The CDR3 DNA is TGTGCCAGCAGCTTGAGGGGGACAGATACGCAGTATTTT. Its translation is CASSLRGTDTQYF.